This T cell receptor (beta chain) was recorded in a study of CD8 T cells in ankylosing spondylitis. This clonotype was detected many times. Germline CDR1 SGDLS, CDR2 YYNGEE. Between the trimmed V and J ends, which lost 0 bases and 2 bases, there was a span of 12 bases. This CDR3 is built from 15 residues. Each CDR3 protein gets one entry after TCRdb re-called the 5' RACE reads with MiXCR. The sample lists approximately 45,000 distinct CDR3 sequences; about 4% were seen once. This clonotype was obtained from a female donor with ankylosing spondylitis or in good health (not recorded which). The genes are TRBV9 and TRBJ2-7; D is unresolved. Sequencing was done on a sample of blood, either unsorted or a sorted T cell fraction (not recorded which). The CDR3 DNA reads TGTGCCAGCAGCGTAGTCCCGGCCTCCCCCTACGAGCAGTACTTC. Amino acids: CASSVVPASPYEQYF.